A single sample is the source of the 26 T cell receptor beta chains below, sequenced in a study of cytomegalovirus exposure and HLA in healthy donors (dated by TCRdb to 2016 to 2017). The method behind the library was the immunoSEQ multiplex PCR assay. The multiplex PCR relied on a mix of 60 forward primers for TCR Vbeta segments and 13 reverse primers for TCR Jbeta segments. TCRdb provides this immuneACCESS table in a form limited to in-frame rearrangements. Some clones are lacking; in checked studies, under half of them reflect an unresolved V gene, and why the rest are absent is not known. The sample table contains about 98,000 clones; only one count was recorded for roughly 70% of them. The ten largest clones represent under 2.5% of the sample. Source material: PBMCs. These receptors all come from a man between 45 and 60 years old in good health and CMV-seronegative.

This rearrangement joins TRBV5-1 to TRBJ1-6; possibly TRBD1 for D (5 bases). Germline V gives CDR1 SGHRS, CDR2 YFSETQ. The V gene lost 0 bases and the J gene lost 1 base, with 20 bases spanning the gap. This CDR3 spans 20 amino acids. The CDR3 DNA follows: TGCGCCAGCAGCTTGGAGTACGGGGGAGGAGGGGCGTCCTATAATTCACCCCTCCACTTT. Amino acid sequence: CASSLEYGGGGASYNSPLHF.

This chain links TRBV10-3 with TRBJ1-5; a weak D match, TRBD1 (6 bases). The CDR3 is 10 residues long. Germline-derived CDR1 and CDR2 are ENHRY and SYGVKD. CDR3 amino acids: CATGTQPQHF. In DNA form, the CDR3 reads TGTGCTACAGGGACCCAGCCCCAGCATTTT.

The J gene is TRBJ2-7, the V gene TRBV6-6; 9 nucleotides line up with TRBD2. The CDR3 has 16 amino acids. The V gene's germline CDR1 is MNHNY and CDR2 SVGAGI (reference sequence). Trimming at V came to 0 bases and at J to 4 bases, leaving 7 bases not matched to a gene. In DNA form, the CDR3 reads TGTGCCAGCAGTTACTCTAGGACTAGCGTTTCGTACGAGCAGTACTTC. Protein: CASSYSRTSVSYEQYF.

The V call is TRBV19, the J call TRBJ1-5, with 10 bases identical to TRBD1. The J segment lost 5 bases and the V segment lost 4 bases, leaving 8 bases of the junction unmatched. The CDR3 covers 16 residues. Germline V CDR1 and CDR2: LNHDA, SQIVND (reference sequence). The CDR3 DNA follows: TGTGCCAGTAGTACTCCGACAGGGGGCTTAGATCAGCCCCAGCATTTT. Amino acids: CASSTPTGGLDQPQHF.

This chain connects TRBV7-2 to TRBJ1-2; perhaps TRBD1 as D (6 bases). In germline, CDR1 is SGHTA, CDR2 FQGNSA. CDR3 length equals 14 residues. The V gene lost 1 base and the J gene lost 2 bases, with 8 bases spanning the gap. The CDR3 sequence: CASSLEGGNYGYTF. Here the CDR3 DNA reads TGTGCCAGCAGCTTAGAGGGGGGGAACTATGGCTACACCTTC.

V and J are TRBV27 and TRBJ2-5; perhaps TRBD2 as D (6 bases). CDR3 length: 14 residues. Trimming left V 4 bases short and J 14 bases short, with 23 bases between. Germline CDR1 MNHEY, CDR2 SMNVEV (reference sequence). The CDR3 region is CASSSTLASGTLYF. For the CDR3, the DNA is TGTGCCAGCAGTTCCACCCTTGCCTCCGGGACTCTTTACTTC.

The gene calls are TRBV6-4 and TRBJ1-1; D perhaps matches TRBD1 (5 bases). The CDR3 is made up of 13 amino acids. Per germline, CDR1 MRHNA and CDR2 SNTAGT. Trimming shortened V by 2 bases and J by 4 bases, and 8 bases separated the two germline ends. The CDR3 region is CASSDGGFTEAFF. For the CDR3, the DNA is TGTGCCAGCAGTGACGGGGGGTTCACTGAAGCTTTCTTT.

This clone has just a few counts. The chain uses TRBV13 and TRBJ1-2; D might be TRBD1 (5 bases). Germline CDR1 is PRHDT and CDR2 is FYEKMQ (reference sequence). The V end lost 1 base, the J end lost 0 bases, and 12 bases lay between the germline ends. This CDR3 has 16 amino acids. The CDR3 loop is CASSLEGSDTNYGYTF. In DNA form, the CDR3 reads TGTGCCAGCAGCTTAGAGGGGTCCGATACTAACTATGGCTACACCTTC.

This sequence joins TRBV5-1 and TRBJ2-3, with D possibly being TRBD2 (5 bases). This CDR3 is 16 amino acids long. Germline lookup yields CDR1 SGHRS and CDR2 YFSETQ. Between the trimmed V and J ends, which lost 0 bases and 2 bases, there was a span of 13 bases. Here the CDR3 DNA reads TGCGCCAGCAGCTTGGCCCGTTACGGGGACACAGATACGCAGTATTTT. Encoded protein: CASSLARYGDTDTQYF.

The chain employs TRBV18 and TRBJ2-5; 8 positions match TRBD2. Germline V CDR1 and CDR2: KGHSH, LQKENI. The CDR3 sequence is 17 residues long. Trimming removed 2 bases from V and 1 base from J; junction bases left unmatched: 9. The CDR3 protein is CASSPGGQLAAQETQYF. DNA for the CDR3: TGTGCCAGCTCACCAGGGGGCCAACTAGCGGCCCAAGAGACCCAGTACTTC.

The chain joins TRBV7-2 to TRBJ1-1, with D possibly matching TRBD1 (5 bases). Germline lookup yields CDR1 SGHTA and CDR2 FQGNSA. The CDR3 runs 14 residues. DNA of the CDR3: TGTGCGTCAAGGGGCCCCGGATTGAACACTGAAGCTTTCTTT. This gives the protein CASRGPGLNTEAFF.

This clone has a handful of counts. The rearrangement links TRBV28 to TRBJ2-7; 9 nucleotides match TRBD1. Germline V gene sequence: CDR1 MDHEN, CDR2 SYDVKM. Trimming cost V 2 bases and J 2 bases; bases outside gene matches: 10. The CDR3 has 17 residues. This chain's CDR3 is CASSLALLGTGPYEQYF. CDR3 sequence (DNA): TGTGCCAGCAGTTTAGCTCTGTTGGGGACAGGGCCCTACGAGCAGTACTTC.

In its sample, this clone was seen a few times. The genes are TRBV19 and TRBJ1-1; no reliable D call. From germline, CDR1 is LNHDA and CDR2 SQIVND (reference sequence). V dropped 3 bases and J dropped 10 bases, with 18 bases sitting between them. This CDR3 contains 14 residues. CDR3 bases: TGTGCCAGTAGTATGTTGGAGAGGAACGGTGGAGCTTTCTTT. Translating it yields CASSMLERNGGAFF.

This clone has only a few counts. CDR3 sequence: CASSPPGGQETQYF. Written as DNA, the CDR3 is TGTGCCAGCAGCCCGCCCGGGGGCCAAGAGACCCAGTACTTC. The rearrangement links TRBV7-2 to TRBJ2-5; the D gene is possibly TRBD2 (6 bases). V was cut by 5 bases and J by 1 base, with 11 bases left in between. The CDR3 covers 14 residues. Germline CDR1 reads SGHTA; CDR2 reads FQGNSA.

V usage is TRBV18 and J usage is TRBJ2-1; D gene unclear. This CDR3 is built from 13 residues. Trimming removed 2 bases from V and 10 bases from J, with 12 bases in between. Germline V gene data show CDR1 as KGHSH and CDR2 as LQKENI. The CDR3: CASSPNESSEQFF. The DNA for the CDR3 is TGTGCCAGCTCACCAAATGAGTCGTCCGAGCAGTTCTTC.

Here the CDR3 DNA reads TGTGCCAGCAGTTTCGTGCGTCCCGGTTATGTAGCGGGAGGAGAGTACGAGCAGTACTTC. This gives the protein CASSFVRPGYVAGGEYEQYF. The rearrangement uses TRBV27 and TRBJ2-7; 10 bases agree with TRBD2. Germline V CDR1 and CDR2: MNHEY, SMNVEV (reference sequence). The CDR3 loop spans 20 amino acids. V dropped 3 bases and J dropped 4; count of bases not matched to a gene: 21.

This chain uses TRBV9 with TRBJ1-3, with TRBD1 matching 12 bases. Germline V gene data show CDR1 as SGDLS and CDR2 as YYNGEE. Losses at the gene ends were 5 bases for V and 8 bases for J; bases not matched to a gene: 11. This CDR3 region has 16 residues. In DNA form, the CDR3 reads TGTGCCAGCAGAGGGACAGGGGGCGGACTTCTAGACACCATATATTTT. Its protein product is CASRGTGGGLLDTIYF.

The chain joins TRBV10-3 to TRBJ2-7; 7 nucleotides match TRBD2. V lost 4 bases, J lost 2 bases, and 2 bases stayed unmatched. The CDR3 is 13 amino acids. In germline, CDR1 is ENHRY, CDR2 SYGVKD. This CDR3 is CAISAAGAYEQYF. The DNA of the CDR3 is TGTGCCATCAGTGCCGCGGGGGCCTACGAGCAGTACTTC.

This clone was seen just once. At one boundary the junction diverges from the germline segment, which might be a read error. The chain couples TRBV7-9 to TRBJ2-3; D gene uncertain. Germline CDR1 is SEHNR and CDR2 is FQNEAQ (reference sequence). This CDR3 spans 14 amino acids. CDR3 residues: CARSLESVADTQYF. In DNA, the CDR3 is TGTGCCCGCAGCTTAGAGTCAGTCGCAGATACGCAGTATTTT.

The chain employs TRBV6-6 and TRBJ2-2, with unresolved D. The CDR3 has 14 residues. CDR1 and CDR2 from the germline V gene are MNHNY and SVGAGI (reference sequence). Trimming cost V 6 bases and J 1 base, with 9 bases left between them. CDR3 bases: TGTGCCAGCAGACGCGACAAGAACACCGGGGAGCTGTTTTTT. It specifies CASRRDKNTGELFF.

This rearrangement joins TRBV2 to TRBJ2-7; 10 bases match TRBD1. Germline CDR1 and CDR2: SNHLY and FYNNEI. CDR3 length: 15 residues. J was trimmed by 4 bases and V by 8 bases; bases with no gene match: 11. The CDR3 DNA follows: TGTGCCAGCCGACCCGGGACAGGGGAGGGTTACGAGCAGTACTTC. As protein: CASRPGTGEGYEQYF.

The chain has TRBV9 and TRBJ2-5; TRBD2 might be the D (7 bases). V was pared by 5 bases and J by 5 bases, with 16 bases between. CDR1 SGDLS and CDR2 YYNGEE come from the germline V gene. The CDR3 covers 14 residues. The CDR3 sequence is CASRPPGRGETQYF. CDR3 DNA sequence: TGTGCCAGCAGACCCCCGGGGAGGGGGGAGACCCAGTACTTC.

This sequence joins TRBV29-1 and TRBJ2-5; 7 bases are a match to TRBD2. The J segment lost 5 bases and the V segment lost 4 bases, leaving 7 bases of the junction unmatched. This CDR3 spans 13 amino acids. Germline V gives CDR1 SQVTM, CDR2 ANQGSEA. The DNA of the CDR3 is TGCAGCGTTGTGGGTTGGACTAGGGAGACCCAGTACTTC. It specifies CSVVGWTRETQYF.

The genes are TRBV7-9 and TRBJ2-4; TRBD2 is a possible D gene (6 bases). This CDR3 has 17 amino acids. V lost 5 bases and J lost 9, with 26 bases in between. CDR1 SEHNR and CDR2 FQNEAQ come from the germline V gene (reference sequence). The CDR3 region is CASSRDIVGGVGTIQYF. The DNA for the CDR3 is TGTGCCAGCAGCCGCGATATCGTGGGGGGTGTCGGAACCATTCAGTACTTC.

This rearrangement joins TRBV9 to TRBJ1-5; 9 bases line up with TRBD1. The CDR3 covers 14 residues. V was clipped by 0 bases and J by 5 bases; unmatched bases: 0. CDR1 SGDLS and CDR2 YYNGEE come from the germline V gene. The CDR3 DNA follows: TGTGCCAGCAGCGTAGGGACAGGGGATCAGCCCCAGCATTTT. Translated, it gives CASSVGTGDQPQHF.

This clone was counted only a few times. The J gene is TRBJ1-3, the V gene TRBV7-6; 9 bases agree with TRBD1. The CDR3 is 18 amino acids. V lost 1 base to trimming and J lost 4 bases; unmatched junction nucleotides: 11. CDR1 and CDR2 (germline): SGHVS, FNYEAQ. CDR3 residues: CASSLVRAGQGSGNTIYF. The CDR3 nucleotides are TGTGCCAGCAGCTTAGTTAGGGCCGGACAGGGGTCCGGAAACACCATATATTTT.